The rows below give T cell receptor beta chains drawn from one sample of a study of T-cell memory formation after mild COVID-19. TCRdb itself ran the 5' RACE reads through MiXCR, one entry per CDR3 protein. In the table there are roughly 500,000 distinct CDR3 sequences, around 21% of which are singletons. The sequenced sample consisted of PBMCs or a T cell subset sorted from them (not recorded which). The receptors here all came from an adult woman who had mild COVID-19 (a few samples of this study predate the infection). Cell type and time point are not known. The CDR3 runs from the conserved cysteine through the conserved F or W. The D gene is left open where the match is weak. Rows give clone size only sometimes, using once, few, many, or a class for an expanded clone.

CSATPPRGRNEQFF TGCAGTGCTACCCCCCCTCGGGGGAGAAATGAGCAGTTCTTC NA TRBV20-1 NA TRBJ2-1
CASSQEPYLWVAKNTGELFF TGTGCCAGCAGCCAGGAACCCTATCTTTGGGTAGCGAAGAACACCGGGGAGCTGTTTTTT NA TRBV7-2 NA TRBJ2-2
CASSFYGGGGTEAFF TGTGCCAGCAGTTTTTATGGGGGCGGGGGCACTGAAGCTTTCTTT NA TRBV12-3/TRBV12-4 NA TRBJ1-1
CASSPRLGQLNTEAFF TGTGCCAGCTCACCGCGGTTGGGACAATTAAACACTGAAGCTTTCTTT NA TRBV18 NA TRBJ1-1
CASSKRDRSYEQYF TGTGCCAGCAGCAAACGGGACAGGTCCTACGAGCAGTACTTC NA TRBV7-8 TRBD1 TRBJ2-7
CASSPSSGEGTDTQYF TGTGCCAGCAGTCCGTCTAGCGGGGAGGGGACAGATACGCAGTATTTT NA TRBV11-2 TRBD2 TRBJ2-3
CASSWARGLEGDTQYF TGTGCCAGCAGCTGGGCCCGGGGGCTCGAGGGGGATACGCAGTATTTT few TRBV11-2 NA TRBJ2-3
CASSPGTGYYNEQFF TGTGCCAGCAGCCCCGGGACAGGTTACTACAATGAGCAGTTCTTC few TRBV7-9 TRBD1 TRBJ2-1
CSVGVVRRGTDTQYF TGCAGTGTCGGGGTAGTAAGGAGGGGCACAGATACGCAGTATTTT NA TRBV20-1 NA TRBJ2-3
CASSPIRGDSNYGYTF TGTGCCAGCAGCCCTATAAGAGGGGATTCTAACTATGGCTACACCTTC NA TRBV14 NA TRBJ1-2
CAISTGLVGYNEQFF TGTGCCATCAGTACCGGACTAGTCGGTTACAATGAGCAGTTCTTC NA TRBV10-3 TRBD2 TRBJ2-1
CAWSVPNNNEQFF TGTGCCTGGAGTGTACCCAATAACAATGAGCAGTTCTTC NA TRBV30 NA TRBJ2-1
CASRPLGLNGYTF TGTGCCAGCAGGCCACTTGGGTTGAATGGCTACACCTTC NA TRBV6-5 NA TRBJ1-2
CSVSTGTSVLETQYF TGCAGCGTTTCAACCGGGACTAGCGTGTTGGAGACCCAGTACTTC NA TRBV29-1 TRBD2 TRBJ2-5
CATRRTGGAFF TGTGCCACCAGACGGACAGGGGGAGCTTTCTTT NA TRBV24-1 TRBD1 TRBJ1-1
CASSLGLAGGVEETQYF TGCGCCAGCAGCTTGGGACTAGCGGGTGGGGTAGAAGAGACCCAGTACTTC few TRBV5-1 TRBD2 TRBJ2-5
CASSEANGYTF TGTGCCAGCAGTGAAGCTAATGGCTACACCTTC few TRBV2 NA TRBJ1-2
CASSPMKDREQYF TGTGCCAGCTCACCGATGAAGGACAGGGAGCAGTACTTC NA TRBV18 TRBD1 TRBJ2-7
CASSMTAASRYNEQFF TGTGCCAGTAGTATGACTGCGGCTAGCCGATACAATGAGCAGTTCTTC NA TRBV19 NA TRBJ2-1
CASSFQQGSGTEAFF TGTGCCAGCAGTTTTCAACAGGGGAGCGGGACTGAAGCTTTCTTT few TRBV6-5 TRBD1 TRBJ1-1
CASSQDRLADNEQFF TGCGCCAGCAGCCAAGATAGGCTAGCGGACAATGAGCAGTTCTTC many TRBV4-3 TRBD2 TRBJ2-1
CASMHPSDYEQYF TGTGCCAGCATGCACCCGAGCGACTACGAGCAGTACTTC NA TRBV6-6 NA TRBJ2-7
CASSWDRAQETQYF TGTGCCAGCAGTTGGGACAGGGCTCAAGAGACCCAGTACTTC NA TRBV6-5 TRBD1 TRBJ2-5
CATSDRANQPQHF TGTGCCACCTCCGACAGGGCTAATCAGCCCCAGCATTTT NA TRBV24-1 TRBD1 TRBJ1-5
CASSDGTNPWEQYF TGTGCCAGCAGCGATGGGACCAACCCTTGGGAGCAGTACTTC NA TRBV12-3/TRBV12-4 NA TRBJ2-7
CASSVMSFTYNEQFF TGTGCCAGCAGTGTAATGTCCTTTACCTACAATGAGCAGTTCTTC NA TRBV2 NA TRBJ2-1
CASSYGQGFYNEQFF TGTGCCAGCAGTTACGGACAGGGGTTCTACAATGAGCAGTTCTTC few TRBV6-2/TRBV6-3 TRBD1 TRBJ2-1
CASSQNMNTEAFF TGCGCCAGCAGCCAAAACATGAACACTGAAGCTTTCTTT few TRBV10-2 NA TRBJ1-1
CASSSRGYQETQYF TGTGCCAGCAGCTCCAGGGGGTACCAAGAGACCCAGTACTTC few TRBV7-9 TRBD1 TRBJ2-5
CSVVGTGYYGEQYF TGCAGCGTTGTAGGGACAGGCTATTACGGGGAGCAGTACTTC few TRBV29-1 TRBD1 TRBJ2-7
CASSQGHRTGNSYEQYF TGTGCCAGCAGCCAAGGTCACCGGACTGGGAATTCCTACGAGCAGTACTTC NA TRBV3-1 NA TRBJ2-7
CASSQDVGANTEAFF TGCGCCAGCAGCCAAGATGTAGGAGCTAACACTGAAGCTTTCTTT NA TRBV4-1 NA TRBJ1-1
CASSFTGGATGNTIYF TGTGCCAGCAGCTTTACAGGGGGCGCCACAGGAAACACCATATATTTT NA TRBV7-2 TRBD1 TRBJ1-3
CASSVDGTRNTGELFF TGTGCCAGCAGTGTCGATGGGACACGTAACACCGGGGAGCTGTTTTTT NA TRBV25-1 NA TRBJ2-2
CSVARGAGDEQYF TGCAGCGTCGCACGGGGGGCAGGGGACGAGCAGTACTTC NA TRBV29-1 NA TRBJ2-7
CSVGGSGGTDTQYF TGCAGCGTGGGGGGATCGGGGGGCACAGATACGCAGTATTTT NA TRBV29-1 NA TRBJ2-3
CASSPYPRDEQYF TGTGCCAGCAGCCCGTACCCCAGGGACGAGCAGTACTTC NA TRBV7-9 NA TRBJ2-7
CRELGRWGREEQYF TGCCGTGAGCTGGGGCGCTGGGGACGCGAAGAGCAGTACTTC NA TRBV7-6 NA TRBJ2-7
CASRDRGRDGYTF TGTGCCAGCAGGGACAGGGGACGAGACGGCTACACCTTC few TRBV6-5 TRBD1 TRBJ1-2
CAWSHEGYGTDTQYF TGTGCCTGGAGTCACGAGGGGTACGGCACAGATACGCAGTATTTT few TRBV30 NA TRBJ2-3